The clone carrying this TCR beta chain was counted only a few times. Its antigen is unidentified. The data stem from a study of T-cell memory formation after mild COVID-19. Across the whole study: TCR clustering was largely donor specific. General study results and limits: Contracting clones from day 15 to 85 had balanced CD4/CD8; later expanders favoured CD4+.

TCRdb independently ran MiXCR on the 5' RACE reads; one entry per CDR3 protein. The data hold 210,000 or so distinct CDR3 sequences, with roughly a tenth observed a single time. The CDR3 length is 18 residues. What was sequenced was PBMCs or a T cell subset sorted from them (not recorded which). The sequence came from a man aged 18 to 29 who had mild COVID-19 (a few samples of this study predate the infection). Cell type and time point are not known. The chain employs TRBV21-1 and TRBJ2-6; TRBD1 is taken as the D call from the table, unchecked against the DNA. TRBV21-1 is noted as a pseudogene. This CDR3 reads CASSKGPQGKGGANVLTF. For the CDR3, the DNA is TGTGCCAGCAGCAAAGGACCGCAGGGGAAAGGTGGGGCCAACGTCCTGACTTTC.